Below, 23 T cell receptor beta chains from the same sample are listed, as sequenced in a study of T-cell memory formation after mild COVID-19. MiXCR was run by TCRdb on the 5' RACE reads, yielding one entry per CDR3 protein. The table has 270,000 or so distinct CDR3 sequences, 15% to 20% seen once; the top ten hold 20% to 25%. The material sequenced was PBMCs or a T cell subset sorted from them (not recorded which). The receptor source for this set is a man in his late teens or twenties who had mild COVID-19 (a few samples of this study predate the infection). Cell type and time point are not known.

This clonotype was seen a handful of times. This rearrangement joins TRBV4-1 to TRBJ1-2; no clear D gene. The CDR3 is 15 residues long. CDR1 is MGHRA, CDR2 YSYEKL, per germline. V was clipped by 1 base and J by 4 bases, with 13 bases between them. CDR3 DNA: TGCGCCAGCAGCCAAGTATATACGGCGGCCTATGGCTACACCTTC. Its translation is CASSQVYTAAYGYTF.

The CDR3 sequence: CASWGGDNRPDTQYF. CDR3 nucleotides: TGTGCCAGTTGGGGGGGGGACAATCGGCCAGATACGCAGTATTTT. V and J are TRBV28 and TRBJ2-3, with a possible D match to TRBD2 (7 bases). Per the germline V gene, CDR1 is MDHEN and CDR2 is SYDVKM. The V end lost 9 bases, the J end lost 4 bases, and 20 bases lay between the germline ends. The CDR3 runs to 15 residues.

This clonotype was recorded a few times. V is TRBV5-1 and J is TRBJ2-1; 7 bases line up with TRBD2. With V trimmed by 2 bases and J by 6 bases, 5 bases remained unmatched. Germline assignment: CDR1 SGHRS and CDR2 YFSETQ. The CDR3 length is 14 residues. The CDR3: CASSLYGGINEQFF. The CDR3 bases are TGCGCCAGCAGCTTATACGGGGGGATCAATGAGCAGTTCTTC.

A few counts support this clonotype. V usage is TRBV12-3 or TRBV12-4 and J usage is TRBJ1-3; D might be TRBD1 (5 bases). The CDR3 runs to 14 residues. V lost 4 bases and J lost 8, with 15 bases in between. The DNA for the CDR3 is TGTGCCAGCAGTTGGCAGGGATCGTGGGACACCATATATTTT. Protein: CASSWQGSWDTIYF.

The CDR3 sequence is CASSRTAYNSPLHF. Written as DNA, the CDR3 is TGTGCCAGCAGCCGGACGGCCTATAATTCACCCCTCCACTTT. V is TRBV3-1 and J is TRBJ1-6; unclear D gene. V lost 4 bases and J 2 bases, leaving 6 bases between the germline ends. From germline, CDR1 is LGHDT and CDR2 YNNKEL (reference sequence). The CDR3 length is 14 residues.

V usage is TRBV6-1 and J usage is TRBJ1-5; no clear D gene. Deletions cut 1 base from V and 7 bases from J, with 14 bases between. CDR3 size: 15 residues. CDR1 and CDR2 from the germline V gene are MNHNS and SASEGT. This CDR3 is CASSEDGRRGQPQHF. The CDR3 bases are TGTGCCAGCAGTGAAGACGGCAGGCGAGGGCAGCCCCAGCATTTT.

Only a few counts were recorded for this clonotype. This chain connects TRBV6-6 to TRBJ1-2; D not certain. Germline assignment: CDR1 MNHNY and CDR2 SVGAGI (reference sequence). The CDR3 contains 12 residues. Trimming left V 7 bases short and J 2 bases short, with 8 bases between. In DNA form, the CDR3 reads TGTGCCAGCACCCCAGAGAACTATGGCTACACCTTC. Its translation: CASTPENYGYTF.

The chain carries TRBV24-1 and TRBJ2-5; 11 bases line up with TRBD2. This CDR3 is 14 amino acids long. Trimming took 7 bases from V and 3 from J; bases not matched to a gene: 3. Germline V gene lookup returns CDR1 KGHDR and CDR2 SFDVKD. DNA of the CDR3: TGTGCCACCAGCCCACTAGCGGGGGAAGAGACCCAGTACTTC. It encodes CATSPLAGEETQYF.

This clonotype was detected only a few times. The chain uses TRBV28 and TRBJ1-1; D may be TRBD1 (5 bases). The CDR3 length is 14 residues. CDR1 and CDR2 (germline): MDHEN, SYDVKM. Trimming left V 8 bases short and J 6 bases short, with 19 bases between. The CDR3 region is CASRPGGGRPEAFF. The DNA of the CDR3 is TGTGCCAGCCGACCCGGGGGAGGGAGACCTGAAGCTTTCTTT.

This chain connects TRBV4-2 to TRBJ2-3, with TRBD2 matching over 11 bases. V gave up 3 bases and J gave up 0 bases; unmatched junction bases: 14. Germline values: CDR1 LGHNA, CDR2 YNFKEQ. This CDR3 has 20 residues. The CDR3 sequence is CASSQAPIAGGLLSTDTQYF. The DNA for the CDR3 is TGTGCCAGCAGCCAGGCCCCAATAGCGGGGGGGCTATTGAGCACAGATACGCAGTATTTT.

The chain has TRBV3-1 and TRBJ2-4; 7 bases are shared with TRBD2. The germline V gene has CDR1 LGHDT and CDR2 YNNKEL (reference sequence). The CDR3 extends over 15 amino acids. Unmatched junction bases numbered 6, after V lost 4 bases and J lost 3 bases. CDR3 sequence: CASSLTPGGKNIQYF. DNA for the CDR3: TGTGCCAGCAGCCTAACACCGGGGGGCAAAAACATTCAGTACTTC.

Ten or more counts support this clonotype. The chain combines TRBV10-2 with TRBJ2-1, with a weak D call TRBD1 (6 bases). Per germline, CDR1 WSHSY and CDR2 SAAADI. Trimming removed 11 bases at V and 4 bases at J, with 15 bases between. The CDR3 runs to 13 residues. The DNA of the CDR3 is TGCGCCGTACTCCGGGACAATTACAATGAGCAGTTCTTC. Encoded protein: CAVLRDNYNEQFF.

The chain carries TRBV27 and TRBJ1-2, with D uncertain. The CDR3 runs to 12 residues. CDR1 and CDR2 from the germline V gene are MNHEY and SMNVEV (reference sequence). V lost 5 bases, J lost 8 bases, and 12 bases lay in between. The CDR3 region has the DNA TGTGCCAGCAGTCCGCTTGGGAGGGGCTACACCTTC. Translating gives CASSPLGRGYTF.

This clonotype has a handful of counts. The rearrangement links TRBV10-3 to TRBJ2-6; TRBD1 aligns across 9 bases. The CDR3 length is 14 residues. CDR1 is ENHRY and CDR2 is SYGVKD in the germline V gene. V trimming: 7 bases; J trimming: 2 bases; junction bases outside the gene matches: 0. CDR3: CAINRGPGANVLTF. The CDR3 bases are TGTGCCATCAACAGGGGGCCTGGGGCCAACGTCCTGACTTTC.

This clonotype has a count of ten or more. The chain has TRBV4-1 and TRBJ1-1; the match to TRBD1 covers 8 bases. The germline V gene has CDR1 MGHRA and CDR2 YSYEKL. The CDR3 has 16 amino acids. V lost 4 bases to trimming and J lost 1 base; unmatched junction nucleotides: 8. The CDR3 sequence is CASSPTQGAWNTEAFF. The CDR3 DNA sequence: TGCGCCAGCAGCCCGACCCAGGGGGCGTGGAACACTGAAGCTTTCTTT.

This clonotype was seen repeatedly, ten times or more. The rearrangement links TRBV7-2 to TRBJ2-3, with D possibly being TRBD1 (5 bases). The germline gives CDR1 SGHTA, CDR2 FQGNSA. The CDR3 spans 14 residues. V lost 3 bases to trimming and J lost 2 bases, with 9 bases between them. Here the CDR3 DNA reads TGTGCCAGCAGCTTCAGGGCCTCCACAGATACGCAGTATTTT. Amino acids: CASSFRASTDTQYF.

In this sample, this clonotype turned up many times. The chain joins TRBV18 to TRBJ2-5, with D perhaps matching TRBD1 (6 bases). The CDR3 covers 15 residues. The germline gives CDR1 KGHSH, CDR2 LQKENI. Trimming left V 1 base short and J 5 bases short, with 14 bases between. The CDR3 DNA sequence: TGTGCCAGCTCACCACGATCACAGGGTGCGGAGACCCAGTACTTC. Translated: CASSPRSQGAETQYF. The full variable domain, with the rest looked up from reference TRBV18 and TRBJ2-5, is NAGVMQNPRHLVRRRGQEARLRCSPMKGHSHVYWYRQLPEEGLKFMVYLQKENIIDESGMPKERFSAEFPKEGPSILRIQQVVRGDSAAYFCASSPRSQGAETQYFGPGTRLLVL.

The sample holds a few counts of this clonotype. This CDR3 is CASSLAGTKDAYTF. Here the CDR3 DNA reads TGCGCCAGCAGCTTGGCCGGCACCAAGGACGCCTACACCTTC. This sequence joins TRBV5-1 and TRBJ1-2; no definite D call. Trimming shortened V by 0 bases and J by 10 bases, and 16 bases separated the two germline ends. The CDR3 is 14 residues long. Per the germline V gene, CDR1 is SGHRS and CDR2 is YFSETQ.

This chain connects TRBV4-1 to TRBJ1-1; unclear D gene. V shed 0 bases and J shed 4 bases, with 9 bases lying between them. The CDR3 totals 14 residues. Germline loops: CDR1 MGHRA, CDR2 YSYEKL. This CDR3 is CASSQDQAGTEAFF. CDR3 nucleotide sequence: TGCGCCAGCAGCCAAGATCAGGCGGGCACTGAAGCTTTCTTT.

The chain carries TRBV5-1 and TRBJ2-2; the D gene is possibly TRBD2 (6 bases). Germline CDR1 and CDR2: SGHRS and YFSETQ. Trimming left V 1 base short and J 6 bases short, with 13 bases between. The CDR3 consists of 15 residues. The CDR3 loop reads CASSLPAGSSGELFF. In nucleotides, the CDR3 is TGCGCCAGCAGCTTGCCGGCGGGGAGCTCCGGGGAGCTGTTTTTT.

This rearrangement joins TRBV5-1 to TRBJ2-7, with D unresolved. V was cut by 1 base and J by 6 bases, with 5 bases left in between. Germline values: CDR1 SGHRS, CDR2 YFSETQ. This CDR3 comprises 11 residues. Here the CDR3 DNA reads TGCGCCAGCAGCTTGCGCGTCGAGCAGTACGTC. Protein product: CASSLRVEQYV.

The chain employs TRBV3-1 and TRBJ2-7; weak D call: TRBD1 (6 bases). The V gene's germline CDR1 is LGHDT and CDR2 YNNKEL (reference sequence). There are 13 residues in the CDR3. Trimming took 4 bases from V and 5 from J, leaving 12 bases between them. The CDR3 spells CASSPREGDEQYV. CDR3 coding DNA: TGTGCCAGCAGCCCCCGAGAGGGGGACGAGCAGTACGTC.

This chain connects TRBV6-5 to TRBJ1-1; 7 bases line up with TRBD1. Looked up from germline, CDR1 is MNHEY and CDR2 is SVGAGI. This CDR3 is 16 amino acids long. V trimming: 0 bases; J trimming: 3 bases; junction bases outside the gene matches: 7. CDR3 amino acids: CASSYSTTGLHTEAFF. The DNA for the CDR3 is TGTGCCAGCAGTTACTCGACGACAGGGTTACACACTGAAGCTTTCTTT.